This TCR beta chain appears in the sequencing data of a study of T cell responses to AZD1222 COVID-19 vaccine (dated by TCRdb to about 2021). Regarding the study in general: A total of 233 trial participants underwent TCR sequencing, of whom roughly 210 had received two doses of AZD1222 and roughly 26 had received two doses of the MenACWY control vaccine. Trial participants were enrolled into age subgroups of 18-55, 56-69 and 70-plus years, which contained around 150, 28 and 57 TCR-sequenced participants, respectively. The full study reports these points: The vaccine-associated CD4 TCRs covered the entire spike protein, and the dominant responses fell in regions 160-218 and 743-854. Epitopes outside the regions mutated in the B.1.351 and B.1.1.7 variants were reportedly recognized by nearly half of the unique spike-specific TCRs. In the small 56-69-year group, the increase in depth fell short of significance, most likely because of low power. Most participants were white British and females outnumbered males, and the authors suggested that clonal diversity may have been underestimated. No day 14 peak-response samples were available, so repertoires were characterized only after the peak T cell response. After two AZD1222 doses, both the breadth and the depth of spike-specific TCRs were significantly higher than at day 0 and than in MenACWY recipients. Conclusions about previously exposed vaccinees are limited because only 6 or 7 AZD1222 recipients were SARS-CoV-2 seropositive at baseline.

Interpreted using the paper, the time point label stands for: about 28 days (+/-7) after the second vaccine dose. AZD1222 recipients given second doses at about 4 weeks or at about 12 weeks were pooled, since spike-specific TCR depth and breadth were not found to differ between the two schedules. The vaccinee samples were drawn from two UK trials, COV001 and COV002, one of which was a single-blind randomized controlled phase 2/3 trial testing AZD1222 (ChAdOx1 nCoV-19) in healthy adults. Trial participant PBMC samples were collected at day 0 and day 28 after the second dose for TCRbeta chain sequencing. The CDR3 regions of human TCRbeta chains were analyzed by immunosequencing. On the authors' methods: Repertoire TCRs were matched against a reference library of SARS-CoV-2-specific TCRs generated with the MIRA antigen-specificity platform. Breadth was defined as the fraction of unique TCRs that were SARS-CoV-2-associated. Depth was defined as the fraction of total T cells that were SARS-CoV-2-associated. Using the MIRA data, every spike-specific TCR was mapped to the spike region that the TCR reacted to and assigned to either a CD4 or a CD8 class. Log10-transformed breadth and depth values were compared by one-way ANOVA with Sidak's multiple comparisons tests. The table comes from immuneACCESS by way of TCRdb, which keeps in-frame sequences with V and J called. Part of the clones is missing from these tables; in studies checked, under half for an unresolved V gene and the rest for unknown reasons. The V and J calls and clone size were taken over from that table, and D and trimming were inferred from the DNA. The sample table contains 140,000 to 150,000 clones; only one count was recorded for about 92% of them. The top ten clonotypes cover 1.5% to 2% of the sample.

The germline V gene encodes CDR1 SQVTM and CDR2 ANQGSEA. Reading from cysteine to phenylalanine, the CDR3 counts 15 amino acids. Only CDR3 DNA remains: 45 bases, in frame from the first base. With regard to this clone: Its recognized antigen is unknown. The germline gene is not matched at one end of the junction; a read error may be the cause.

The source of this sequence is an adult who received the AZD1222 COVID-19 vaccine. The sample was peripheral blood, taken 28 days after the second AZD1222 dose. The chain links TRBV29-1 with TRBJ2-1, with TRBD2 matching 16 junction bases. The DNA sequence is as follows: TGCAGCGTCGAAGGGACTAGCGGGAGGGCCCACGAGCAGTTCTTC. Its product reads: CSVEGTSGRAHEQFF.